The 17 T cell receptor beta chains reported below all come from one sample, sequenced in a study of shared clonotypes between healthy human individuals. Sequencing used immunoSEQ multiplex PCR; TCRdb keeps in-frame clones, though not all of them. The table lists nearly 1,000,000 clones, 76% of them singletons, with 1.5% in the top ten. Sequenced sample: memory CD4+ T cells sorted from blood. Subset noted: CD45RA-negative fraction. These receptors originate from a man younger than 35 in good health.

This clone appeared a single time. The chain joins TRBV11-2 to TRBJ2-1; D ambiguous. The CDR3 spans 15 residues. Trimming removed 1 base from V and 4 bases from J, with 11 bases in between. Germline-derived CDR1 and CDR2 are SGHAT and FQNNGV. In nucleotides, the CDR3 is TGTGCCAGCAGCTTAGGAGCCCCCGGGTACAATGAGCAGTTCTTC. This codes for CASSLGAPGYNEQFF.

This rearrangement joins TRBV5-6 to TRBJ2-7; possible D gene TRBD1, 6 bases. The germline CDR1 and CDR2 sequences are SGHDT and YYEEEE. The CDR3 length is 17 residues. V lost 0 bases and J 5 bases, leaving 21 bases between the germline ends. CDR3 sequence reads: CASSLAQGQSLFHEQYF. The CDR3 DNA reads as TGTGCCAGCAGCTTGGCACAGGGCCAGTCCCTGTTTCACGAGCAGTACTTC.

The V and J genes are TRBV5-6 and TRBJ2-7; a weak D match, TRBD1 (6 bases). Germline CDR1 reads SGHDT; CDR2 reads YYEEEE. This CDR3 comprises 13 residues. V lost 5 bases and J lost 1, with 10 bases in between. For the CDR3, the DNA is TGTGCCAGCAGTAACGACAGGTCCTACGAGCAGTACTTC. Translation: CASSNDRSYEQYF.

The chain is built from TRBV7-2 and TRBJ2-1; TRBD2 aligns across 10 bases. The CDR3 extends over 15 amino acids. CDR1 and CDR2 (germline): SGHTA, FQGNSA. The V and J ends lost 5 bases and 7 bases, in that order; junction bases with no gene match: 8. CDR3 region: CASSNELAGKNEQFF. CDR3 DNA: TGTGCCAGCAGCAACGAACTAGCGGGAAAGAATGAGCAGTTCTTC.

The genes are TRBV11-2 and TRBJ2-7; D is ambiguous. V lost 3 bases, J lost 2 bases, and 14 bases lay in between. Germline V gene sequence: CDR1 SGHAT, CDR2 FQNNGV. The CDR3 consists of 15 residues. CDR3 protein: CASSLNYGATYEQYF. The CDR3, as DNA: TGTGCCAGCAGCTTGAATTACGGAGCTACCTACGAGCAGTACTTC.

As concerns this clone: Different DNA sequences within this sample yield the same CDR3. The rearrangement uses TRBV6-5 and TRBJ1-1; D ambiguous. Germline V gene sequence: CDR1 MNHEY, CDR2 SVGAGI. CDR3 length: 12 amino acids. Deletions cut 6 bases from V and 4 bases from J, with 9 bases between. CDR3 coding DNA: TGTGCCAGCAGCAGGACCGCCACTGAAGCTTTCTTT. Amino acid sequence: CASSRTATEAFF.

The chain joins TRBV2 to TRBJ1-5; the D gene is possibly TRBD1 (5 bases). Germline CDR1 and CDR2: SNHLY and FYNNEI. This CDR3 spans 14 amino acids. Trimming took off 2 bases at V and 4 bases at J, with 9 bases between the two ends. The CDR3 here is CASSERGVNQPQHF. CDR3 nucleotide sequence: TGTGCCAGCAGTGAACGGGGGGTGAATCAGCCCCAGCATTTT.

This clone was found a few times. The CDR3 loop is CASSLDQDRGSSFF. In DNA, the CDR3 is TGCGCCAGCAGCTTGGATCAGGACAGGGGAAGCTCTTTCTTT. The chain joins TRBV5-1 to TRBJ1-1; TRBD1 agrees at 9 bases. The CDR3 covers 14 residues. Germline V gene lookup returns CDR1 SGHRS and CDR2 YFSETQ. With V trimmed by 0 bases and J by 12 bases, 9 bases remained unmatched.

V gene TRBV6-6 combines with J gene TRBJ1-5; 8 bases map to TRBD1. The trim removed 6 bases at V and 5 bases at J, leaving 9 bases unmatched. The CDR3 runs to 15 residues. Per germline, CDR1 MNHNY and CDR2 SVGAGI (reference sequence). In DNA form, the CDR3 reads TGTGCCAGCAGGCGGACAGGGTTGGGAGATCAGCCCCAGCATTTT. Protein product: CASRRTGLGDQPQHF.

The chain has TRBV5-5 and TRBJ1-6; D uncertain. Trimming took off 4 bases at V and 9 bases at J, with 20 bases between the two ends. The CDR3 extends over 16 amino acids. Germline values: CDR1 SGHKS, CDR2 YYEKEE (reference sequence). The CDR3 loop is CASSNTATLGRSPLHF. The DNA of the CDR3 is TGTGCCAGCAGCAATACAGCCACACTCGGACGTTCACCCCTCCACTTT.

This chain links TRBV5-4 with TRBJ2-7; 7 bases are a match to TRBD2. Trimming removed 9 bases from V and 0 bases from J; junction bases left unmatched: 9. CDR3 length: 14 amino acids. Germline CDR1 is SGHNT and CDR2 is YYREEE (reference sequence). The CDR3 protein is CATQKAGSSYEQYF. The CDR3 region has the DNA TGTGCCACCCAGAAAGCGGGGAGCTCCTACGAGCAGTACTTC.

This chain uses TRBV21-1 with TRBJ2-5; the D call TRBD2 from the table was never checked on the DNA. TRBV21-1 is an annotated pseudogene. There are 16 residues in the CDR3. The chain's CDR3 is CASSYRPGGGRETQYF. CDR3 DNA: TGTGCCAGCAGCTACCGACCAGGAGGTGGCAGAGAGACCCAGTACTTC.

V usage is TRBV19 and J usage is TRBJ1-5, with D unclear. The V end was cut by 8 bases, the J end by 2 bases, with 13 bases between. Germline V gene sequence: CDR1 LNHDA, CDR2 SQIVND (reference sequence). The CDR3 extends over 14 amino acids. CDR3: CASEWRRGNQPQHF. The CDR3 DNA reads as TGTGCCAGTGAGTGGCGTCGGGGCAATCAGCCCCAGCATTTT.

This chain joins TRBV5-1 and TRBJ2-7, with D possibly being TRBD1 (5 bases). The CDR3 consists of 13 residues. V lost 4 bases, J lost 5 bases, and 13 bases lay in between. The germline CDR1 and CDR2 sequences are SGHRS and YFSETQ. The CDR3: CASSLFGADEQYF. The CDR3 coding sequence is TGCGCCAGCAGCCTCTTTGGGGCGGACGAGCAGTACTTC.

A few counts support this clone. The rearrangement joins TRBV14 to TRBJ1-1; no reliable D call. The CDR3 is made up of 14 amino acids. The germline V gene has CDR1 SGHDN and CDR2 FVKESK. V lost 4 bases, J lost 0 bases, and 9 bases lay in between. CDR3 amino acids: CASSLLGVNTEAFF. DNA of the CDR3: TGTGCCAGCAGCCTCCTCGGCGTGAACACTGAAGCTTTCTTT.

The chain joins TRBV28 to TRBJ1-4; TRBD1 matches at 9 bases. Per germline, CDR1 MDHEN and CDR2 SYDVKM. After removal of 5 bases from V and 7 bases from J, the junction contained 8 bases not matched to a gene. CDR3 length: 15 amino acids. The CDR3 loop reads CASSPPTGGTEKLFF. Written as DNA, the CDR3 is TGTGCCAGCAGTCCGCCCACAGGGGGCACTGAAAAACTGTTTTTT.

The rearrangement links TRBV6-5 to TRBJ2-7; D might be TRBD2 (6 bases). The germline gives CDR1 MNHEY, CDR2 SVGAGI. The CDR3 is 15 amino acids. Trimming shortened V by 2 bases and J by 2 bases, and 13 bases separated the two germline ends. In DNA, the CDR3 is TGTGCCAGCAGTTACAACCGACTAGGAGCCTACGAGCAGTACTTC. It translates to CASSYNRLGAYEQYF.